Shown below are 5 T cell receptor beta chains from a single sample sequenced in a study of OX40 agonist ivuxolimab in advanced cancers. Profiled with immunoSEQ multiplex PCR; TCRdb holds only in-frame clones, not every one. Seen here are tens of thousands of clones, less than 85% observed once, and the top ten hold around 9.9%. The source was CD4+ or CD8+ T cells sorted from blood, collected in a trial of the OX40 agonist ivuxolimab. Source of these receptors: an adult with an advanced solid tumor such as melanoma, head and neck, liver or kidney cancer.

As DNA, the CDR3 is TGTGCCAGCATCACCTACAGACGGGGAGAAGAGACCCAGTACTTC. It yields the protein CASITYRRGEETQYF. The chain uses TRBV7-2 and TRBJ2-5, with D possibly TRBD2 on 5 matching bases. This CDR3 spans 15 amino acids. V lost 7 bases and J 3 bases, leaving 18 bases between the germline ends. Germline V gene lookup returns CDR1 SGHTA and CDR2 FQGNSA.

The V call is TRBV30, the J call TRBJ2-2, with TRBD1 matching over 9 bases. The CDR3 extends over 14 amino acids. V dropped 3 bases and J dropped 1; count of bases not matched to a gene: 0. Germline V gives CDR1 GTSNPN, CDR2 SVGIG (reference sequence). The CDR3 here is CAWRGQGNTGELFF. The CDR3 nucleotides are TGTGCCTGGAGGGGACAGGGGAACACCGGGGAGCTGTTTTTT.

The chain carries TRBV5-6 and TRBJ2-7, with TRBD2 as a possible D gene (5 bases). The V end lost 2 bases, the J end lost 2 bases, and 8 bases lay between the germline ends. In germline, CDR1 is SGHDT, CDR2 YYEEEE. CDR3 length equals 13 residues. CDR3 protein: CASSFGIPYEQYF. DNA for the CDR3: TGTGCCAGCAGCTTCGGGATACCCTACGAGCAGTACTTC.

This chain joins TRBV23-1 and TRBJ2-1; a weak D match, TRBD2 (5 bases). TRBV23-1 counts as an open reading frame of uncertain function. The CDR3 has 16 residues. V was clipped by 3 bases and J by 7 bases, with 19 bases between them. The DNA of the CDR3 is TGCGCCAGCAGTCATCCCCTATTTAGAGGGTGGAATGAGCAGTTCTTC. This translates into CASSHPLFRGWNEQFF.

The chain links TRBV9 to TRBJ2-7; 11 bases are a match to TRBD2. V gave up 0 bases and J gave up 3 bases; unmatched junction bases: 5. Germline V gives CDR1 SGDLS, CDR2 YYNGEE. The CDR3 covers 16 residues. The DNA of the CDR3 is TGTGCCAGCAGCGTAGCTAGCGGGACTAGCGGCTACGAGCAGTACTTC. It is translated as CASSVASGTSGYEQYF.